What follows are 4 T cell receptor beta chains derived from one specimen sequenced in a study of glioma-infiltrating T cells. Using RNA template, CDR3s of TCR alpha and beta were amplified with iRepertoire arm-PCR. TCRdb used MiXCR to reprocess the multiplex PCR reads, holding one entry per CDR3 protein. The top ten hold around 5.3% of the sample, which has under 200,000 distinct CDR3 sequences, around 40% seen once. Sample: glioma tissue, nonneoplastic brain tissue, or PBMCs (not recorded which). Receptors were obtained from a human donor with low-grade glioma or glioblastoma, undergoing nonglioma brain surgery, or in good health (not recorded which).

This chain connects TRBV7-9 to TRBJ2-1; 7 positions agree with TRBD2. Germline V lookup: CDR1 SEHNR, CDR2 FQNEAQ (reference sequence). The CDR3 has 13 amino acids. The CDR3, as DNA: TGTTCCATCAGAACTAGCGAGTACAATGAGCAGTTCTTC. Residues: CSIRTSEYNEQFF.

With respect to this clonotype: One end of the junction varies from germline; a read error may be responsible. The V call is TRBV2, the J call TRBJ1-5, with 9 positions matching TRBD1. The germline V gene encodes CDR1 SNHLY and CDR2 FYNNEI. The length of the CDR3 is 13 residues. CDR3 amino acids: CASGTGKAQHQHF. The DNA for the CDR3 is TGTGCCAGCGGGACAGGGAAGGCTCAGCACCAGCATTTT.

This clonotype has at least ten counts. V and J are TRBV6-2 or TRBV6-3 and TRBJ2-7; 11 nucleotides align to TRBD2. Trimming at V came to 4 bases and at J to 4 bases, leaving 3 bases not matched to a gene. The CDR3 has 14 residues. Germline V gene lookup returns CDR1 MNHEY and CDR2 SVGEGT. The CDR3 nucleotides are TGTGCCAGCAGTTCCTGGACTAGCGGGTACGAGCAGTACTTC. Amino acid sequence: CASSSWTSGYEQYF.

The table lists this clonotype with a few counts. This chain uses TRBV4-2 with TRBJ2-3; D uncertain. CDR1 LGHNA and CDR2 YNFKEQ come from the germline V gene. The V and J ends lost 4 bases and 2 bases respectively, with 22 bases between them. The CDR3 contains 18 residues. The CDR3 loop is CASSPQAFTATDTDTQYF. CDR3 in DNA: TGTGCCAGCAGCCCCCAAGCCTTCACAGCTACAGACACAGATACGCAGTATTTT.